This T cell receptor beta chain comes out of a study of blood T cell repertoires in COVID-19. Study background: Whether acute or convalescent, the COVID-19 samples came from the United States, Italy and Spain.

As originally analysed: Reference gene primers were amplified, and this amplification served to estimate nucleated cell counts. TCRdb keeps only in-frame clones here, not all; method: immunoSEQ multiplex PCR. The V and J calls and clone size are taken from that table; D and trimming were inferred from the DNA. Among about 170,000 clones listed, 65% to 85% were seen once. This clone was recorded only once. The CDR3 totals 18 residues. V dropped 0 bases and J dropped 4; count of bases not matched to a gene: 13. Germline V lookup: CDR1 SGHDT, CDR2 YYEEEE. The clonotype was recovered from a woman aged 70-85 years who had recovered from COVID-19. The J gene is TRBJ1-2, the V gene TRBV5-6, with 9 positions matching TRBD1. Sample: peripheral blood. The CDR3 loop reads CASSLGRQGGTLGYGYTF. Written as DNA, the CDR3 is TGTGCCAGCAGCTTGGGAAGACAGGGGGGAACTCTGGGCTATGGCTACACCTTC.